This TCR beta chain was recovered during a study of type 1 and type 2 diabetes patients. Study overall: Donors were type 1 diabetes, type 2 diabetes, or nondiabetic controls.

The germline V gene has CDR1 SGHVS and CDR2 FQNEAQ. The ends were cut back, 1 base at V and 2 bases at J, with 16 bases in the middle. The CDR3 is 17 residues long. The PCR template was genomic DNA. Multiplex PCR with 30 forward and 13 reverse primers amplified the TCR beta CDR3. One entry per CDR3 protein, called by TCRdb with MiXCR from the multiplex PCR reads. This sample has under 300,000 distinct CDR3 sequences, with 40% to 50% found just once. What was sequenced was peripheral blood mononuclear cells (PBMCs). This rearrangement joins TRBV7-8 to TRBJ2-3, with TRBD1 as a possible D gene (5 bases). This receptor was taken from a man aged 18 to 30 with type 2 diabetes. This CDR3 is CASSLVDRTTFTDTQYF. The CDR3 DNA reads TGTGCCAGCAGCTTAGTTGACAGAACAACTTTCACAGATACGCAGTATTTT.